These 5 T cell receptor beta chains were sequenced from one sample in a study of T-cell memory formation after mild COVID-19. TCRdb used MiXCR to reprocess the 5' RACE reads, holding one entry per CDR3 protein. The sample includes over 400,000 distinct CDR3 sequences, around 22% of them seen just once. Material for sequencing was PBMCs or a T cell subset sorted from them (not recorded which). The receptors were sampled from an adult woman who had mild COVID-19 (a few samples of this study predate the infection). Cell type and time point are not known.

This clonotype was observed a handful of times. J is TRBJ2-7 and V is TRBV6-5; D is uncertain. Deletions cut 10 bases from V and 3 bases from J, with 13 bases between. CDR1 is MNHEY, CDR2 SVGAGI, per germline. The CDR3 is 12 residues long. The CDR3 here is CATSPGLYEQYF. CDR3 DNA sequence: TGTGCCACCTCACCTGGGCTCTACGAGCAGTACTTC.

The V and J genes are TRBV12-3 or TRBV12-4 and TRBJ2-1; D gene uncertain. The CDR3 is 15 amino acids. V was cut by 2 bases and J by 6 bases, with 14 bases left in between. As DNA, the CDR3 is TGTGCCAGCAGTTTAATCGGAGCAAGAGGCAATGAGCAGTTCTTC. Protein: CASSLIGARGNEQFF.

J is TRBJ2-3 and V is TRBV5-1, with 14 nucleotides matching TRBD2. CDR1 and CDR2 (germline): SGHRS, YFSETQ. This CDR3 spans 18 amino acids. The J segment lost 0 bases and the V segment lost 4 bases, leaving 7 bases of the junction unmatched. The CDR3 spells CASSQGLAGVTSTDTQYF. CDR3 bases: TGCGCCAGCAGCCAGGGACTAGCGGGAGTCACCAGCACAGATACGCAGTATTTT. Full variable domain (missing parts from reference TRBV5-1 and TRBJ2-3): KAGVTQTPRYLIKTRGQQVTLSCSPISGHRSVSWYQQTPGQGLQFLFEYFSETQRNKGNFPGRFSGRQFSNSRSEMNVSTLELGDSALYLCASSQGLAGVTSTDTQYFGPGTRLTVL.

This sequence joins TRBV12-3 or TRBV12-4 and TRBJ2-1; no clear D. Trimming took off 5 bases at V and 5 bases at J, with 10 bases between the two ends. The CDR3 has 13 residues. The CDR3 DNA follows: TGTGCCAGCAGTAGTGACCCAAACAATGAGCAGTTCTTC. It is translated as CASSSDPNNEQFF.

V is TRBV5-1 and J is TRBJ2-1; 7 nucleotides agree with TRBD2. CDR3 length: 16 residues. V dropped 0 bases and J dropped 4; count of bases not matched to a gene: 7. The V gene's germline CDR1 is SGHRS and CDR2 YFSETQ. The CDR3 DNA reads TGCGCCAGCAGCTTGGCGGCTAGCGGTAGTTACAATGAGCAGTTCTTC. Amino acid sequence: CASSLAASGSYNEQFF.